The TCR beta chain under discussion was sequenced for a study of PD-1 blockade in mismatch repair-deficient tumors. Study background: Enrolled about 2012-2016, patients had progressing, pretreated mismatch repair-deficient cancers of about twelve types.

Notes on this clone: Its antigen is unidentified.

TCRdb's table, derived via immunoSEQ multiplex PCR, lists solely in-frame clones and lacks some. The repertoire holds more than 40,000 clones, with approximately 78% as singletons. All patients were mismatch repair deficient, assessed by either PCR or immunohistochemistry. A few pembrolizumab responders had their TCRs sequenced. Study-level points and caveats: Rapid post-treatment expansion, then contraction, generally preceding radiologic response, marked tumor-resident clones.

CDR3 length equals 15 residues. V gave up 1 base and J gave up 8 bases; unmatched junction bases: 5. Per the germline V gene, CDR1 is LNHNV and CDR2 is YYDKDF (reference sequence). The V call is TRBV15, the J call TRBJ1-1, with TRBD1 matching 12 bases. Sequenced here: peripheral blood, sampled 4 weeks after starting pembrolizumab. This TCR came from an adult with mismatch repair-deficient cancer. The CDR3 protein is CATSRAGTGGEEAFF. CDR3 nucleotide sequence: TGTGCCACCAGCAGAGCTGGGACAGGGGGCGAGGAAGCTTTCTTT.